This record concerns one T cell receptor (beta chain) sequence. What it recognizes is unknown. Distinct nucleotide sequences in the sample also encode this CDR3. This entry is derived from a study of graft-versus-host responses after intestinal transplantation. Germline V gene data show CDR1 as SNHLY and CDR2 as FYNNEI. There are 13 residues in the CDR3. Trimming took 11 bases from V and 3 from J, leaving 16 bases between them. Using immunoSEQ multiplex PCR, the repertoire was profiled, and TCRdb retains in-frame clones only, with some absent. This table holds around 88,000 clones, around 93% found once.

This receptor was obtained from a human donor who was the organ donor for an intestinal transplant. The genes are TRBV2 and TRBJ1-1, with D unclear. Material: unstimulated CD8+ T cells sorted from spleen or lymph node cells, obtained before transplant. The CDR3 nucleotides read TGTGCCGGCGGCCCCTCGGCGCACACTGAAGCTTTCTTT. Translated: CAGGPSAHTEAFF.